The T cell receptor beta chain under discussion was sequenced for a study of shared clonotypes between healthy human individuals. Template for every sorted-subset replicate PCR totaled approximately 0.2 ug DNA, around 33,000 T cell genomes. Here immunoSEQ multiplex PCR was the method, and the copy in TCRdb shows in-frame clones only, minus some. The data show some 650,000 clones, almost 97% seen once. V lost 6 bases and J 3 bases, leaving 14 bases between the germline ends. CDR1 and CDR2 from the germline V gene are SGHTA and FQGNSA. There are 14 residues in the CDR3. The V and J genes are TRBV7-2 and TRBJ1-1; D is undetermined. The receptor's source is a woman under 40 in good health. Source material: naive CD4+ T cells sorted from blood. The sample's subset: CD45RA+ positively selected. The CDR3 region is CASRPGGRYTEAFF. The CDR3 DNA reads as TGTGCCAGCAGACCGGGTGGGCGATACACTGAAGCTTTCTTT.